This T cell receptor (beta chain) came from a study of T cell responses to AZD1222 COVID-19 vaccine. Study-level results: There were repertoire samples only from the period after the peak T cell response. Across spike, vaccine-associated CD4 TCRs were found, dominant at 160-218 and 743-854. Recipients of AZD1222 seropositive at baseline numbered only 6 or 7.

Some clones are missing from TCRdb's copy, which holds only in-frame ones; the method was immunoSEQ multiplex PCR. The table shows under 50,000 clones, with 88% occurring only once. A word on this clone: Its antigen is currently unknown.

CDR1 and CDR2 (germline): SGHTA, FQGNSA. V shed 5 bases and J 3 bases; nucleotides not matched to a gene: 5. There are 14 residues in the CDR3. The chain has TRBV7-2 and TRBJ1-2; TRBD1 aligns across 8 bases. The source of this sequence is an adult who received the MenACWY meningococcal vaccine as a control. The specimen comprised peripheral blood, sampled 28 days after the second dose of the MenACWY control vaccine. The CDR3 loop reads CASSMDRVYYGYTF. The CDR3 DNA reads as TGTGCCAGCAGCATGGACAGGGTATACTATGGCTACACCTTC.